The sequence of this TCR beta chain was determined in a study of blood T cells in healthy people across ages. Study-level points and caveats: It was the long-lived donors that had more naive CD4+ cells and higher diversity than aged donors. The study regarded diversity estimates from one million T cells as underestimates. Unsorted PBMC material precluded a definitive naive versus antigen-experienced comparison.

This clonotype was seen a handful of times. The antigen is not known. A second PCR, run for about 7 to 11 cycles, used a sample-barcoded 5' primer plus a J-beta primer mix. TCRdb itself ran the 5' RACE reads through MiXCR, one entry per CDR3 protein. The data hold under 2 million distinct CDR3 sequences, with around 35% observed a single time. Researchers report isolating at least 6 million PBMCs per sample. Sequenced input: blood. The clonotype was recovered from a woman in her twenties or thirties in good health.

CDR3 sequence (DNA): TGCAGCCCTGACGAGGGAAACGGTCAGCCCCAGCATTTT. Amino acid sequence: CSPDEGNGQPQHF. The rearrangement links TRBV20-1 to TRBJ1-5; D is uncertain. The CDR3 covers 13 residues. Germline-derived CDR1 and CDR2 are DFQATT and SNEGSKA (reference sequence).